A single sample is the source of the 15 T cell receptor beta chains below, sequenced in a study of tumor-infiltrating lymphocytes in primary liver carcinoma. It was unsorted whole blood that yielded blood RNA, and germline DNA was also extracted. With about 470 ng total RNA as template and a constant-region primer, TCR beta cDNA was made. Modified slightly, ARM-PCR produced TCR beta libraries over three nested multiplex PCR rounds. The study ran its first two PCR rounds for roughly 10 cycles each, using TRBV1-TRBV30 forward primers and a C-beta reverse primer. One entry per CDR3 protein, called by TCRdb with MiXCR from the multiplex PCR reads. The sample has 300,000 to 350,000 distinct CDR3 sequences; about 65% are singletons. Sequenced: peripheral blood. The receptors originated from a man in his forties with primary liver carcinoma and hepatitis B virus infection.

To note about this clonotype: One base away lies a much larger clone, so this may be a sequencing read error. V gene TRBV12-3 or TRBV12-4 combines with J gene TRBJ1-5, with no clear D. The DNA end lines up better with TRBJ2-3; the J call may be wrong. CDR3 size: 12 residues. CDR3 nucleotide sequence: TGTGCCAGCAGTACTGGGTTCAGGTCCCAGTATTTT. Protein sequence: CASSTGFRSQYF.

CDR3 DNA: TGTGCCAGCCGTTTCCTCCGGACAGGGTGGGCGTACGAGCAGTACTTC. This gives the protein CASRFLRTGWAYEQYF. The chain combines TRBV6-5 with TRBJ2-7, with 8 bases fitting TRBD1. Losses at the gene ends were 8 bases for V and 4 bases for J; bases not matched to a gene: 16. This CDR3 comprises 16 residues. CDR1 is MNHEY and CDR2 is SVGAGI in the germline V gene.

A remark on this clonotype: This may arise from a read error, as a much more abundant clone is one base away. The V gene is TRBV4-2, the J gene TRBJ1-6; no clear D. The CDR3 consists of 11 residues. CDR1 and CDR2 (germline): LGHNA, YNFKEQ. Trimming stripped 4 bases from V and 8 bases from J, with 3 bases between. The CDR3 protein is CASSRDSPLHF. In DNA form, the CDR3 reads TGTGCCAGCAGCCGAGATTCACCCCTCCACTTT.

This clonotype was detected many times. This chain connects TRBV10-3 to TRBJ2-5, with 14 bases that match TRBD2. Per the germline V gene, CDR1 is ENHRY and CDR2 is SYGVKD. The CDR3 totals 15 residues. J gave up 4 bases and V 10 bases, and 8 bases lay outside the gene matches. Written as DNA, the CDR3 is TGTGCCACCACCCCCGGGACTAGCGGGGGAGAGACCCAGTACTTC. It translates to CATTPGTSGGETQYF.

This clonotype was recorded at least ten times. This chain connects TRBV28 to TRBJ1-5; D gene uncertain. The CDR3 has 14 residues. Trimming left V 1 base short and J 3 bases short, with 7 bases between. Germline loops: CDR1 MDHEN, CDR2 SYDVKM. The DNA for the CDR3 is TGTGCCAGCAGTTTATCCGGGATCAATCAGCCCCAGCATTTT. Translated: CASSLSGINQPQHF.

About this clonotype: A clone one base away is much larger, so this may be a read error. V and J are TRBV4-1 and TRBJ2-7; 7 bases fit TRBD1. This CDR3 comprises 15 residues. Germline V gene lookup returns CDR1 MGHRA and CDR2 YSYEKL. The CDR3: CASNQEGQETYEQYF. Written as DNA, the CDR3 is TGCGCCAGCAACCAAGAAGGACAGGAGACCTACGAGCAGTACTTC.

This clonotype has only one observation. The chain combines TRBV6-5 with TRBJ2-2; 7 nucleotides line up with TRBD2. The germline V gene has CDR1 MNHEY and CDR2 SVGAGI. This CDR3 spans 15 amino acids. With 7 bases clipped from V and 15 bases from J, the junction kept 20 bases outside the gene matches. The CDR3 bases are TGTGCCAGCAAACTACGGGGACTACAATCCGGGGAAGTGTTTTTT. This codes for CASKLRGLQSGEVFF.

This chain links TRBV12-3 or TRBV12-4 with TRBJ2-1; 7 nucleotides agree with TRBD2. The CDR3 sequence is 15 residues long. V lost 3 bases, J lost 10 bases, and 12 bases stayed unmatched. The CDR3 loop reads CASSFGTSESGEQFF. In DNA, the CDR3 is TGTGCCAGCAGTTTTGGAACTAGCGAGAGTGGCGAGCAGTTCTTC.

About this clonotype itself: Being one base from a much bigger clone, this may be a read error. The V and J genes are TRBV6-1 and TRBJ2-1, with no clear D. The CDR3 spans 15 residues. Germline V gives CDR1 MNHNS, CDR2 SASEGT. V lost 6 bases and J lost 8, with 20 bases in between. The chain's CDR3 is CASSPLTSINYEQFF. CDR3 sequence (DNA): TGTGCCAGCAGCCCCCTGACGTCTATCAACTATGAGCAGTTCTTC.

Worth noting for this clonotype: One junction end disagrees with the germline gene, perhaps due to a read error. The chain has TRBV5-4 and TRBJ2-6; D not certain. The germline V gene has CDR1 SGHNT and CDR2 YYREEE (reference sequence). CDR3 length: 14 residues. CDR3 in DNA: TGTGCCAGCAGCTTGGCCTCTGGGGTCAACGTCCTGACTTTC. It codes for CASSLASGVNVLTF.

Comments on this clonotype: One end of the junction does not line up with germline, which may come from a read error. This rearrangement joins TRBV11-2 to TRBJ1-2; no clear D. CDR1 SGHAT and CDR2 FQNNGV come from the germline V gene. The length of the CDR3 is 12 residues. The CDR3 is CASSRGSYGYAF. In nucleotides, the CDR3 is TGTGCCAGCAGCCGAGGATCTTATGGCTACGCCTTC.

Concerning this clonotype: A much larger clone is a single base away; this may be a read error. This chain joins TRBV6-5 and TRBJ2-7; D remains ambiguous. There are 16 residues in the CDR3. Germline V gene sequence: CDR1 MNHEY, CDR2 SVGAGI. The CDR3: CASRPSDGSSGYGQYF. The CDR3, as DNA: TGTGCCAGCAGACCCTCGGACGGGTCTTCTGGCTACGGGCAGTACTTC.

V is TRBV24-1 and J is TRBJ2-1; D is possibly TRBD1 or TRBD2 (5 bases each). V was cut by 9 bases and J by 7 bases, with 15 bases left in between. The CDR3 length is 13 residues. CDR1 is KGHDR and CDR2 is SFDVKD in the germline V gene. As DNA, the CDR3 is TGTGCCACCTCCTCAGGGTGGAGGAATGAGCAGTTCTTC. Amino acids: CATSSGWRNEQFF.

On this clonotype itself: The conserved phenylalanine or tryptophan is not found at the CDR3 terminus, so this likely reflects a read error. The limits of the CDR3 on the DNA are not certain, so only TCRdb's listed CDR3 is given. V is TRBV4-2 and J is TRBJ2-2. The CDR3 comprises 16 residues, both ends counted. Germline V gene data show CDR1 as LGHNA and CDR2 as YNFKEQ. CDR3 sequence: CASSQDLGLNTGELFI.

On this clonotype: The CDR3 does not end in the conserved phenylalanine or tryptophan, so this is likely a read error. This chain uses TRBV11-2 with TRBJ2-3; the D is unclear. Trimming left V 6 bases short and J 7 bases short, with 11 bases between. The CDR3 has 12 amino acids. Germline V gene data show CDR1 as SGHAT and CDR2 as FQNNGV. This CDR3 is CASSSSAYTQYL. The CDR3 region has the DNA TGTGCCAGCAGTTCTTCTGCTTATACGCAGTATTTA.